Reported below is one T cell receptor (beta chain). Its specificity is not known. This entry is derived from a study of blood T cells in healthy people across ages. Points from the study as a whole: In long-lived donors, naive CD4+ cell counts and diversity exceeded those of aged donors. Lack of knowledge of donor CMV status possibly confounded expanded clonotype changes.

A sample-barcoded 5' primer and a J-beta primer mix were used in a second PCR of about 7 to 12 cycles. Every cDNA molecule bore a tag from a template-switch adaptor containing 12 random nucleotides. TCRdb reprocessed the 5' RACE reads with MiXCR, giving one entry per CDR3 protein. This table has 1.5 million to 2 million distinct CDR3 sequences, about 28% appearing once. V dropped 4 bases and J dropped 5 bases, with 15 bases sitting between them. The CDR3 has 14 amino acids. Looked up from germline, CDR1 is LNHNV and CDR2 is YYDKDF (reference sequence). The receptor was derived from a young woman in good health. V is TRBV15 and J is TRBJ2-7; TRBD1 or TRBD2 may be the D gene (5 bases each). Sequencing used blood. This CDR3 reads CATSKGPAGNEQYF. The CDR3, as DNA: TGTGCCACCAGCAAGGGACCTGCCGGCAACGAGCAGTACTTC.